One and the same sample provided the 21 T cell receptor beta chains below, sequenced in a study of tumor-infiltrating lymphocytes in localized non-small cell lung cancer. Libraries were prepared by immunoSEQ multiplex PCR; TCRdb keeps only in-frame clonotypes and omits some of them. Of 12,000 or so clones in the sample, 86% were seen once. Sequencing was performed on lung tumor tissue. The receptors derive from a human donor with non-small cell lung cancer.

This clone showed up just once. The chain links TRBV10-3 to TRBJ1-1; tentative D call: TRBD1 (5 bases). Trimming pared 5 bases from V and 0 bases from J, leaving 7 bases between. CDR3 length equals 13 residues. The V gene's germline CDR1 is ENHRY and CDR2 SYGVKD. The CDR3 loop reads CAISFRVNTEAFF. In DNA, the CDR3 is TGTGCCATCAGTTTCAGGGTGAACACTGAAGCTTTCTTT.

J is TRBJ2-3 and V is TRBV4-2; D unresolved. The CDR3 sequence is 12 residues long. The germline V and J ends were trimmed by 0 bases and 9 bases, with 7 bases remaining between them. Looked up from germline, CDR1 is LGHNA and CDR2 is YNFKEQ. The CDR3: CASSQEEGTQYF. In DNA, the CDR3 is TGTGCCAGCAGCCAAGAGGAAGGCACGCAGTATTTT.

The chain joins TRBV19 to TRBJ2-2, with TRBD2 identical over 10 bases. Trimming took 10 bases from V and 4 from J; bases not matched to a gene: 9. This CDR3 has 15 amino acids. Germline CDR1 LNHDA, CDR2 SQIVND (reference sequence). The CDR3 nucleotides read TGTGCCACTTCTCTAGCGGGAGTCGGCACCGGGGAGCTGTTTTTT. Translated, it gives CATSLAGVGTGELFF.

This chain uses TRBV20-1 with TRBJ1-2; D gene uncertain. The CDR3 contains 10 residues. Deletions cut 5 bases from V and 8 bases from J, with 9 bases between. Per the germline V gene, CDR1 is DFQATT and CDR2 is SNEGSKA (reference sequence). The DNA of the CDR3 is TGCAGTGCTCCCCAGGACGGCTACACCTTC. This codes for CSAPQDGYTF.

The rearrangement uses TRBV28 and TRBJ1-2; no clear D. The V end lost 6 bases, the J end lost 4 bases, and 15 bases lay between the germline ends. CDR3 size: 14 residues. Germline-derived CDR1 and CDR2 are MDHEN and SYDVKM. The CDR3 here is CASRTPATGYGYTF. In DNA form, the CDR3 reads TGTGCCAGCAGGACACCAGCTACTGGCTATGGCTACACCTTC.

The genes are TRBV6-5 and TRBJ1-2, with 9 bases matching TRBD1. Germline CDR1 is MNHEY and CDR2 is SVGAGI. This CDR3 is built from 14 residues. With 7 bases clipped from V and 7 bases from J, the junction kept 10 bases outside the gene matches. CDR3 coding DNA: TGTGCCAGCACCTGGGGACAGGGTATTGGTGGCTACACCTTC. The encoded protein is CASTWGQGIGGYTF.

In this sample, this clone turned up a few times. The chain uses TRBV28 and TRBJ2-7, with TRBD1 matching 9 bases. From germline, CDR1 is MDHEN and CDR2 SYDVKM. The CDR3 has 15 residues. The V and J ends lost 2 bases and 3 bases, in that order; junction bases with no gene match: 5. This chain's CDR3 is CASSLDRGVIYEQYF. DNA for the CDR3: TGTGCCAGCAGTTTAGACAGGGGGGTCATCTACGAGCAGTACTTC. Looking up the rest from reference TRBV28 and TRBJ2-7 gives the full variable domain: DVKVTQSSRYLVKRTGEKVFLECVQDMDHENMFWYRQDPGLGLRLIYFSYDVKMKEKGDIPEGYSVSREKKERFSLILESASTNQTSMYLCASSLDRGVIYEQYFGPGTRLTVT.

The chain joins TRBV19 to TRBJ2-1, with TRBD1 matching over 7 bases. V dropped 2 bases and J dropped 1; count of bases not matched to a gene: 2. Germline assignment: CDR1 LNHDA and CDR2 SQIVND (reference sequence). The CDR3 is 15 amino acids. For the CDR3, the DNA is TGTGCCAGTAGTATAATGACAGGGTCCTACAATGAGCAGTTCTTC. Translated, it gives CASSIMTGSYNEQFF.

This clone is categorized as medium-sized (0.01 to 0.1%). The CDR3 DNA reads TGTGCCAGCAGTGAAGGGGCAGGGGGGTACGAGCAGTACTTC. Its protein product is CASSEGAGGYEQYF. The rearrangement joins TRBV6-1 to TRBJ2-7; the D gene is possibly TRBD1 (7 bases). The CDR3 covers 14 residues. CDR1 and CDR2 (germline): MNHNS, SASEGT. V lost 1 base, J lost 4 bases, and 11 bases lay in between.

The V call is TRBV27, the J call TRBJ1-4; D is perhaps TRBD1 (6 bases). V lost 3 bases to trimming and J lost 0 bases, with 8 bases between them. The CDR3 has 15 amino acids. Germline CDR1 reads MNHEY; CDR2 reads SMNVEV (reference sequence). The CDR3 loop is CASSFSGATNEKLFF. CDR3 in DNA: TGTGCCAGCAGTTTCTCAGGGGCAACTAATGAAAAACTGTTTTTT.

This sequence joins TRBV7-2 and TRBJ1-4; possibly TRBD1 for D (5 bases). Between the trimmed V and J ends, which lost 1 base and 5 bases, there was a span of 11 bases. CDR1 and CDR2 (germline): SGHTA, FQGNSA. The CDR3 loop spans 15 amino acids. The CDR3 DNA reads TGTGCCAGCAGCTTAGAGGGACCGACGAATGAAAAACTGTTTTTT. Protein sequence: CASSLEGPTNEKLFF.

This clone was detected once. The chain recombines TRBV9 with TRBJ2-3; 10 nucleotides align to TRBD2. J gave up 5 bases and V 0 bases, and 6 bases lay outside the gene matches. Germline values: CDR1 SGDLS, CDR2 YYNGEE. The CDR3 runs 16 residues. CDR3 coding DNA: TGTGCCAGCAGCGTAGGACTAGCGGGTGCCCTAGATACGCAGTATTTT. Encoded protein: CASSVGLAGALDTQYF. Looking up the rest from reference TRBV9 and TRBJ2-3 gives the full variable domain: DSGVTQTPKHLITATGQRVTLRCSPRSGDLSVYWYQQSLDQGLQFLIQYYNGEERAKGNILERFSAQQFPDLHSELNLSSLELGDSALYFCASSVGLAGALDTQYFGPGTRLTVL.

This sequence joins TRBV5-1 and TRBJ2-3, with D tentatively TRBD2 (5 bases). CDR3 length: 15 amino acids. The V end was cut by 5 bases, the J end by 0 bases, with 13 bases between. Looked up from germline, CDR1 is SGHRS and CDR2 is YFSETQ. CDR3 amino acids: CASSYGGSSTDTQYF. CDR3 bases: TGCGCCAGCAGTTATGGCGGGTCGAGCACAGATACGCAGTATTTT.

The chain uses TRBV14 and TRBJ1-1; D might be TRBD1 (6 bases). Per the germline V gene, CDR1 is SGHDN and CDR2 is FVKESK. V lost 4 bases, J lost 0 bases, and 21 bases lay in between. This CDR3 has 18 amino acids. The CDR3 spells CASSPWPGTSTMNTEAFF. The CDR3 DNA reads TGTGCCAGCAGCCCCTGGCCCGGGACAAGCACAATGAACACTGAAGCTTTCTTT.

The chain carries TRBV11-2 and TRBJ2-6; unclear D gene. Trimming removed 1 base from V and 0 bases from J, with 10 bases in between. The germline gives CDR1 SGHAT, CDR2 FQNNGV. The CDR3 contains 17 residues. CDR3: CASSLGSPGSGANVLTF. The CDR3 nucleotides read TGTGCCAGCAGCTTAGGCTCCCCTGGCTCTGGGGCCAACGTCCTGACTTTC.

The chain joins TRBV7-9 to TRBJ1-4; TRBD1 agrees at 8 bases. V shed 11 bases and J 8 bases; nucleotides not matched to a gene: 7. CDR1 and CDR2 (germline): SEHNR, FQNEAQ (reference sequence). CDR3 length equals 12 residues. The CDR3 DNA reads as TGTGCCGCACAGGGGGAGGAGGAAAAACTGTTTTTT. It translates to CAAQGEEEKLFF. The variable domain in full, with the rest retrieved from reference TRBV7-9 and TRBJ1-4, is DTGVSQNPRHKITKRGQNVTFRCDPISEHNRLYWYRQTLGQGPEFLTYFQNEAQLEKSRLLSDRFSAERPKGSFSTLEIQRTEQGDSAMYLCAAQGEEEKLFFGSGTQLSVL.

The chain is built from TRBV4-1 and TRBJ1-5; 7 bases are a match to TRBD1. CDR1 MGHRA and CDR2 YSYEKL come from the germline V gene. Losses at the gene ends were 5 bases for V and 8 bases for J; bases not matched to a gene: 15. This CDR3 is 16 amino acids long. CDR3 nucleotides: TGCGCCAGCAGCGATATTACGACAGGGAAAATGGAGCCCCAGCATTTT. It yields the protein CASSDITTGKMEPQHF.

DNA for the CDR3: TGCCCTCTGGACTGGGGTGAAGCTTTCTTT. Amino acids: CPLDWGEAFF. The chain carries TRBV20-1 and TRBJ1-1; D remains ambiguous. Germline V CDR1 and CDR2: DFQATT, SNEGSKA (reference sequence). The CDR3 sequence is 10 residues long.

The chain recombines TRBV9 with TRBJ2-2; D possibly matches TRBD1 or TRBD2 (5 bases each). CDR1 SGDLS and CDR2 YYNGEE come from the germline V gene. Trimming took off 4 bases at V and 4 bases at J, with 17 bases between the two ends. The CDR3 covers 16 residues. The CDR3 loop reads CASSRDPDTFTGELFF. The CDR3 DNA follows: TGTGCCAGCAGCCGGGACCCAGATACTTTCACCGGGGAGCTGTTTTTT.

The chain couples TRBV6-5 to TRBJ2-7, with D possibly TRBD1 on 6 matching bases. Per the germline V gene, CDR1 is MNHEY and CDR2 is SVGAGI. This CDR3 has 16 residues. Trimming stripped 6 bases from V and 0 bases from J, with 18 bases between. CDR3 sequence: CASSYLLGQSSYEQYF. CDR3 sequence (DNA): TGTGCCAGCAGCTACCTCTTAGGACAGTCCTCCTACGAGCAGTACTTC.

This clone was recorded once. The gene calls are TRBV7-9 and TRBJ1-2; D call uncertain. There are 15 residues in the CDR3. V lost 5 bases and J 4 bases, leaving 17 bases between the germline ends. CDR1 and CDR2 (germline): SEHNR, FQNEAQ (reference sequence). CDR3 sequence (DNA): TGTGCCAGCAGCCTTGCGGTGGTAGGCGGCTATGGCTACACCTTC. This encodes CASSLAVVGGYGYTF. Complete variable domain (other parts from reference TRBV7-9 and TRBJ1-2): DTGVSQNPRHKITKRGQNVTFRCDPISEHNRLYWYRQTLGQGPEFLTYFQNEAQLEKSRLLSDRFSAERPKGSFSTLEIQRTEQGDSAMYLCASSLAVVGGYGYTFGSGTRLTVV.